The clone carrying this T cell receptor beta chain was seen only a few times. Its target is unknown. The sample is drawn from a study of beta chain features in type 1 diabetes. The isolated RNA, all of it, was reverse transcribed, so expressed TCRB transcripts were what got sequenced. Only in-frame clones appear in the TCRdb table, and some are missing; sequencing was by immunoSEQ multiplex PCR. The sample has roughly 220,000 clones, 16% seen once. Study findings and constraints: A pattern of fewer insertions and more deletions at VDJ junctions was seen in type 1 diabetes patients. The study found that naive, central memory and Treg TCRB repertoires appeared more similar in patients than in healthy donors. TCRB CDR3s from Type 1 diabetes patients were moderately but significantly shorter in all four CD4+ subsets.

Trimming took off 8 bases at V and 3 bases at J, with 7 bases between the two ends. CDR3 size: 11 residues. Germline lookup yields CDR1 LNHDA and CDR2 SQIVND (reference sequence). Over 95% purity was reached by all sorted populations. The chain recombines TRBV19 with TRBJ1-1, with D possibly being TRBD1 (5 bases). The source is a man aged 30 to 39 with type 1 diabetes. Material: naive CD4+ T cells from blood. CDR3 nucleotides: TGTGCCAGTGACAGTTACACTGAAGCTTTCTTT. Its translation is CASDSYTEAFF.